The 7 T cell receptor beta chains presented below share a single source sample, sequenced in a study of regulatory T cells in long-lasting Graves disease. Relying on iRepertoire HTBI primers and Arm-PCR of CDR3 regions, the team built TCR beta libraries. From the multiplex PCR reads, TCRdb called clonotypes with MiXCR, one entry per CDR3 protein. The data hold roughly 450,000 distinct CDR3 sequences, with around 21% observed a single time. Time point given: persistent/refractory GD, antithyroid drugs over 5 years with positive TRAb. PBMC-extracted RNA yielded the TCR library. The input for sequencing was peripheral blood mononuclear cells (PBMCs), taken when the disease was refractory, from a patient treated with antithyroid drugs. The receptors here all came from a female donor with Graves disease.

The sample holds a few counts of this clonotype. This chain uses TRBV20-1 with TRBJ2-7; a weak D match, TRBD1 (6 bases). This CDR3 is 14 amino acids long. Trimming pared 1 base from V and 1 base from J, leaving 11 bases between. Looked up from germline, CDR1 is DFQATT and CDR2 is SNEGSKA (reference sequence). Here the CDR3 reads CSARGRQESYEQYF. The CDR3, as DNA: TGCAGTGCTAGAGGACGACAGGAGTCCTACGAGCAGTACTTC.

The V and J genes are TRBV7-2 and TRBJ2-7, with D perhaps matching TRBD2 (5 bases). The CDR3 is 14 amino acids. The germline V gene has CDR1 SGHTA and CDR2 FQGNSA. The ends were cut back, 1 base at V and 5 bases at J, with 12 bases in the middle. The DNA for the CDR3 is TGTGCCAGCAGCTTAGATGGGAGTGGAAACGAGCAGTACTTC. Amino acids: CASSLDGSGNEQYF.

The J gene is TRBJ2-2, the V gene TRBV5-1; D is ambiguous. CDR3 length: 12 amino acids. The V gene's germline CDR1 is SGHRS and CDR2 YFSETQ. V gave up 7 bases and J gave up 9 bases, with 13 bases separating them. CDR3 nucleotides: TGCGCCAGCCGGACGGGCCCGAGGGAGCTGTTTTTT. This translates into CASRTGPRELFF.

This clonotype was found many times. The chain combines TRBV28 with TRBJ1-2; 10 positions match TRBD1. CDR3 size: 16 residues. After removal of 1 base from V and 2 bases from J, the junction contained 4 bases not matched to a gene. Per the germline V gene, CDR1 is MDHEN and CDR2 is SYDVKM. Here the CDR3 DNA reads TGTGCCAGCAGTTTATCGGGGACAGGGGTAAACTATGGCTACACCTTC. This codes for CASSLSGTGVNYGYTF.

This clonotype was picked up many times. The chain carries TRBV7-8 and TRBJ2-5; perhaps TRBD1 as D (6 bases). The CDR3 totals 15 residues. Trimming took 4 bases from V and 0 from J, leaving 12 bases between them. Per the germline V gene, CDR1 is SGHVS and CDR2 is FQNEAQ. The CDR3 reads CASSSHRQDQETQYF. In DNA, the CDR3 is TGTGCCAGCAGCTCACACCGACAGGACCAAGAGACCCAGTACTTC.

This clonotype appeared many times. This chain uses TRBV6-5 with TRBJ2-7; 7 bases agree with TRBD1. Germline V gives CDR1 MNHEY, CDR2 SVGAGI. Losses at the gene ends were 1 base for V and 5 bases for J; bases not matched to a gene: 8. The CDR3 runs to 15 residues. In DNA, the CDR3 is TGTGCCAGCAGTTACTACCTAGACACAGGGGACGAGCAGTACTTC. Its translation is CASSYYLDTGDEQYF.

The V call is TRBV5-6, the J call TRBJ2-5; TRBD2 matches 8 bases. Germline CDR1 is SGHDT and CDR2 is YYEEEE. After removal of 4 bases from V and 3 bases from J, the junction contained 8 bases not matched to a gene. The CDR3 extends over 15 amino acids. The CDR3 DNA is TGTGCCAGCAGCCTTACTAGCGGTAAAAAAGAGACCCAGTACTTC. Its protein product is CASSLTSGKKETQYF.